The sample holds a few counts of the clone carrying this TCR beta chain. Its antigen is not known. This sample stems from a study of CD8 T cells in ankylosing spondylitis. Study-level findings and limits: Made up of eight or nine highly homologous variants, a TCR beta motif appeared characteristic of ankylosing spondylitis blood. Some motif variants had been reported before (in reactive arthritis synovial fluid and blood).

The ends were cut back, 0 bases at V and 6 bases at J, with 11 bases in the middle. The CDR3 runs to 15 residues. From germline, CDR1 is WNHNN and CDR2 SYGVQD (reference sequence). One entry per CDR3 protein results from TCRdb running MiXCR on the 5' RACE reads. In the table there are 220,000 or so distinct CDR3 sequences, roughly 18% of which are singletons. Input material: blood, either unsorted or a sorted T cell fraction (not recorded which). This rearrangement joins TRBV10-1 to TRBJ2-2; D may be TRBD1 or TRBD2 (6 bases each). This sequence was found in a male donor with ankylosing spondylitis. CDR3 DNA: TGCGCCAGCAGTGAGTCGCCGGGGGCGGCCGGGGAGCTGTTTTTT. It is translated as CASSESPGAAGELFF.